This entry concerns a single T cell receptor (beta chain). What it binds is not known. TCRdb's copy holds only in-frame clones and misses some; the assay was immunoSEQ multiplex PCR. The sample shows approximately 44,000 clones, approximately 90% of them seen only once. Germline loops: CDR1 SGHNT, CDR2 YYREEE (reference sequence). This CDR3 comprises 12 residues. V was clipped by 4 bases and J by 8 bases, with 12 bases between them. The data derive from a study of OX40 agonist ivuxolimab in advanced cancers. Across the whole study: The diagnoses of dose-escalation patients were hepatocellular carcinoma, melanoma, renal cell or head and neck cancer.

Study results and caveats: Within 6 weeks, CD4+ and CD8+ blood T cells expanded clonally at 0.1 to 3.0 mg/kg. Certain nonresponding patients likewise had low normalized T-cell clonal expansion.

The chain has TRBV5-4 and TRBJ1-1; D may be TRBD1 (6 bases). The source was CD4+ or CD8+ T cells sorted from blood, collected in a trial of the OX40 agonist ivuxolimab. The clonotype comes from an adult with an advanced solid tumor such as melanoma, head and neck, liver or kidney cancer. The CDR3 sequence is CASSGTSSEAFF. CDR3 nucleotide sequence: TGTGCCAGCAGCGGGACATCGTCGGAAGCTTTCTTT.